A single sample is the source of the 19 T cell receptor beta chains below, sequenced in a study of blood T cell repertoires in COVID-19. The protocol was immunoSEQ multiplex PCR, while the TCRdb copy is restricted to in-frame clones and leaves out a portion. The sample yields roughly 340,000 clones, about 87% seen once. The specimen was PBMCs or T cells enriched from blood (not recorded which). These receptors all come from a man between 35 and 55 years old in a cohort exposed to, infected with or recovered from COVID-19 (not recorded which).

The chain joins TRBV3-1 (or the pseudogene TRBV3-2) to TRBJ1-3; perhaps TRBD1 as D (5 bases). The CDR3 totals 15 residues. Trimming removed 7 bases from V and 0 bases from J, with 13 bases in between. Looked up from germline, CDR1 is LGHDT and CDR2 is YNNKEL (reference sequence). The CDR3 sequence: CASTLGGGSGNTIYF. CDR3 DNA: TGTGCCAGCACCTTGGGGGGTGGCTCTGGAAACACCATATATTTT.

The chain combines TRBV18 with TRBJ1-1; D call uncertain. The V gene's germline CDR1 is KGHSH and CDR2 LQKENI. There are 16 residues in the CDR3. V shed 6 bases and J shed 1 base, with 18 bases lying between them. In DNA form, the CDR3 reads TGTGCCAGCTCGGCACGGATCATGAGGGAGAACACTGAAGCTTTCTTT. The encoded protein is CASSARIMRENTEAFF.

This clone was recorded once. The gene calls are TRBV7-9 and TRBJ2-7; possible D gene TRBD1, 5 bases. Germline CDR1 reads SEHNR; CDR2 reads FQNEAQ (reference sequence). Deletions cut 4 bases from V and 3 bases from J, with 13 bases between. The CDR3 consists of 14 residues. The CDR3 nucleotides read TGTGCCAGCAGCTCCCAGGGTCTCCACTACGAGCAGTACTTC. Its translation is CASSSQGLHYEQYF.

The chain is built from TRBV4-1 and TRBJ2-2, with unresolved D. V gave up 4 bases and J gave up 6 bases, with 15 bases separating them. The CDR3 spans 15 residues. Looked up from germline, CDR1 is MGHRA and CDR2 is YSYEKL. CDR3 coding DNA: TGCGCCAGCAGCCCCAGCGCTATAGGTCCCGGGGAGCTGTTTTTT. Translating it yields CASSPSAIGPGELFF.

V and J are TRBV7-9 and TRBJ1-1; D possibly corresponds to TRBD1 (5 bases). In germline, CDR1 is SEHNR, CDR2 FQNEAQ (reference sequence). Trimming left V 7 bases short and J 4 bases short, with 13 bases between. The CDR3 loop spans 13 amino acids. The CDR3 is CASIKTGTTEAFF. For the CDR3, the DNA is TGTGCCAGCATCAAAACAGGCACCACTGAAGCTTTCTTT.

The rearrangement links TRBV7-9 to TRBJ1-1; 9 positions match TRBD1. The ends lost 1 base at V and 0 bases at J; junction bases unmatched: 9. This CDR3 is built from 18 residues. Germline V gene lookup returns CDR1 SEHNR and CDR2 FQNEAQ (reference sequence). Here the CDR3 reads CASSLEGQGWSMNTEAFF. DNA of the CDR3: TGTGCCAGCAGCTTAGAGGGACAGGGTTGGAGCATGAACACTGAAGCTTTCTTT.

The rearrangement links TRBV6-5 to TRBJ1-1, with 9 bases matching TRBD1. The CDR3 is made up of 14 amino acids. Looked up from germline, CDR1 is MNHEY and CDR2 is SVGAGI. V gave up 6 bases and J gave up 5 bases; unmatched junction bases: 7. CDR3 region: CASSLNRGRTEAFF. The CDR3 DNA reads TGTGCCAGCAGCCTCAACAGGGGGCGGACTGAAGCTTTCTTT.

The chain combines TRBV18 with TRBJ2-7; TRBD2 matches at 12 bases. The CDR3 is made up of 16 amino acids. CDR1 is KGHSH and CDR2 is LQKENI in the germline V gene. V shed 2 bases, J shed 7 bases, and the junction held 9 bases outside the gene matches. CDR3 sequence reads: CASSPSSLAGGKEQYF. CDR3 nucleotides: TGTGCCAGCTCACCATCAAGTCTAGCGGGAGGGAAAGAGCAGTACTTC.

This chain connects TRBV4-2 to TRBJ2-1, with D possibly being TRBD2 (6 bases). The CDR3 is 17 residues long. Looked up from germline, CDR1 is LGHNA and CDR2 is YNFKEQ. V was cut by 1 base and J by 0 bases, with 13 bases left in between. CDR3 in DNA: TGTGCCAGCAGCCAAGCGGCTAGCGTGAGCTCCTACAATGAGCAGTTCTTC. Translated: CASSQAASVSSYNEQFF.

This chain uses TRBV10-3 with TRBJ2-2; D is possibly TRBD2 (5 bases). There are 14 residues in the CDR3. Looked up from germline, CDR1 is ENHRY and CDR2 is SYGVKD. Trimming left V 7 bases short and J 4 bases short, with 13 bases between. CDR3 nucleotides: TGTGCCATCACCTCTGCGGGTGGCACCGGGGAGCTGTTTTTT. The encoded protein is CAITSAGGTGELFF.

CDR3 bases: TGCGCCAGCAGCTTGAGAGCGACGACTACGGCGTACAATGAGCAGTTCTTC. Amino acid sequence: CASSLRATTTAYNEQFF. J is TRBJ2-1 and V is TRBV5-1; maybe TRBD2 (5 bases). V was trimmed by 1 base and J by 4 bases, leaving 18 bases between them. The CDR3 runs to 17 residues. The germline CDR1 and CDR2 sequences are SGHRS and YFSETQ.

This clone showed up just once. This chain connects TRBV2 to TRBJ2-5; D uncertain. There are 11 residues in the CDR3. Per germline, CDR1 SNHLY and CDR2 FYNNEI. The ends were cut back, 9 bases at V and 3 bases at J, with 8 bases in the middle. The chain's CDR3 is CASRAEETQYF. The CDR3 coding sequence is TGTGCCAGTCGTGCGGAAGAGACCCAGTACTTC.

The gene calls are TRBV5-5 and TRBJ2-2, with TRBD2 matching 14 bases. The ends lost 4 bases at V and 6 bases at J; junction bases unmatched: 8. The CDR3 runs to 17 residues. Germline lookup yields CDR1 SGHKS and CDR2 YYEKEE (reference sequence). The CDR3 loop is CASSAGLAGVFAGELFF. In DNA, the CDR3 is TGTGCCAGCAGCGCGGGACTAGCGGGAGTATTCGCCGGGGAGCTGTTTTTT.

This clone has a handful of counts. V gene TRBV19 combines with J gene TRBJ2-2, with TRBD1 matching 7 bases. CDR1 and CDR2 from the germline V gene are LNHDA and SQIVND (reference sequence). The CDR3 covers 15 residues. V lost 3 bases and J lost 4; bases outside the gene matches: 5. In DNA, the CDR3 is TGTGCCAGTAGTATTACAGGGGAGAGCACCGGGGAGCTGTTTTTT. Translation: CASSITGESTGELFF.

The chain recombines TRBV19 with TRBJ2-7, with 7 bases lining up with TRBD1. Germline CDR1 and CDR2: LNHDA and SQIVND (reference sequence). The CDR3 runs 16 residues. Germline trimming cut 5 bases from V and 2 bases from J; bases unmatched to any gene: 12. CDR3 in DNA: TGTGCCAGTAGTCCTTCGACAGGGTTGATACCCTACGAGCAGTACTTC. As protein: CASSPSTGLIPYEQYF.

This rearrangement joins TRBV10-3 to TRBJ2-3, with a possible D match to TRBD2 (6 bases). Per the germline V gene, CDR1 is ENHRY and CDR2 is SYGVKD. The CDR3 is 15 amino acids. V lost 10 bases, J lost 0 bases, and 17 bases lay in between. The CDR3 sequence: CATVRAGSSTDTQYF. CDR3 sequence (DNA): TGTGCCACGGTCCGTGCGGGAAGTAGCACAGATACGCAGTATTTT.

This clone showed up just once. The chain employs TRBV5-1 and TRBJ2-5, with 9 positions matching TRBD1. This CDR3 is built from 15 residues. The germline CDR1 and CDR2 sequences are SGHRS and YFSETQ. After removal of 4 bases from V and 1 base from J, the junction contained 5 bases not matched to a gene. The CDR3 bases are TGCGCCAGCAGCGCGGGACAGGGTGTCCAAGAGACCCAGTACTTC. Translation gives CASSAGQGVQETQYF.

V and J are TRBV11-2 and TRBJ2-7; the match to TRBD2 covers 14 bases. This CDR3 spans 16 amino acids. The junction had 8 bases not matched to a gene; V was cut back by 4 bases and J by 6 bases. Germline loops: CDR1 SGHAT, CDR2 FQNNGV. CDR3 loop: CASSSTSGRAGFEQYF. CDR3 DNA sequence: TGTGCCAGCAGCTCGACTAGCGGGAGGGCCGGATTCGAGCAGTACTTC.

The CDR3 loop is CASSRREGRVDTQYF. In DNA form, the CDR3 reads TGTGCCAGCAGTCGGCGGGAGGGCCGCGTAGATACGCAGTATTTT. This chain connects TRBV5-4 to TRBJ2-3; 9 nucleotides agree with TRBD2. Germline V gene data show CDR1 as SGHNT and CDR2 as YYREEE (reference sequence). CDR3 length: 15 residues. The trim removed 5 bases at V and 5 bases at J, leaving 9 bases unmatched.